The T cell receptor (beta chain) under discussion was sequenced for a study of cytomegalovirus exposure and HLA in healthy donors. About this clone: Its antigen is unidentified.

Here immunoSEQ multiplex PCR was the method, and the copy in TCRdb shows in-frame clones only, minus some. The repertoire has more than 85,000 clones, approximately 90% of them found once; the top ten carry around 1.9%. Whole-study findings and limits: Clusters of TCRs from the first cohort tended to co-occur in the roughly 120 validation repertoires (as a later analysis found).

This CDR3 is built from 12 residues. The V and J ends lost 5 bases and 6 bases respectively, with 8 bases between them. Germline CDR1 MNHNS, CDR2 SASEGT. This receptor was identified in a woman between 18 and 29 years old in good health and CMV-seronegative. This chain connects TRBV6-1 to TRBJ2-4, with a tentative D call TRBD2 (5 bases). The sample consisted of PBMCs. CDR3 region: CASSLRGNIQYF. The DNA of the CDR3 is TGTGCCAGCAGTTTACGGGGAAACATTCAGTACTTC.